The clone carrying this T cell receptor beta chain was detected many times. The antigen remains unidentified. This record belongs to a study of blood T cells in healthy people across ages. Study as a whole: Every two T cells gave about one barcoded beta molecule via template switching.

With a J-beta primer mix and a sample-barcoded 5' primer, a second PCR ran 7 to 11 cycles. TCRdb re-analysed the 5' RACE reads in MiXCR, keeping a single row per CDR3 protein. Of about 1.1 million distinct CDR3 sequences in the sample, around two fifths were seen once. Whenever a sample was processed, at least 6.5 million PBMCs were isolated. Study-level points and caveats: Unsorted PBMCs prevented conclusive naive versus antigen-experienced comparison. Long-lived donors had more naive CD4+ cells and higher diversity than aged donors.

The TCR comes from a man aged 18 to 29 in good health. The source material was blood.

The CDR3 spells CAISEENTQYF. The CDR3 DNA reads TGTGCCATCAGTGAAGAGAATACGCAGTATTTT. V gene TRBV10-3 combines with J gene TRBJ2-3; D gene ambiguous. Germline values: CDR1 ENHRY, CDR2 SYGVKD. The CDR3 covers 11 residues. Trimming took off 3 bases at V and 7 bases at J, with 5 bases between the two ends.